These 14 T cell receptor beta chains came from one sample sequenced in a study of blood T cell repertoires in COVID-19. TCRdb keeps only in-frame clones here, not all; method: immunoSEQ multiplex PCR. The sample records around 260,000 clones, roughly nine tenths being singletons. The sequenced material came from peripheral blood. All receptors derive from a woman in her twenties or thirties with COVID-19, enrolled during active disease.

This sequence joins TRBV5-4 and TRBJ1-1, with 9 bases identical to TRBD1. V was clipped by 3 bases and J by 4 bases; unmatched bases: 10. The CDR3 is 16 amino acids. CDR1 SGHNT and CDR2 YYREEE come from the germline V gene (reference sequence). The CDR3 DNA sequence: TGTGCCAGCAGCTCACAGGGGGCGAAGGGCGGCACTGAAGCTTTCTTT. Protein product: CASSSQGAKGGTEAFF.

The chain uses TRBV6-5 and TRBJ1-4; D unresolved. This CDR3 is built from 15 residues. The germline CDR1 and CDR2 sequences are MNHEY and SVGAGI. Deletions cut 6 bases from V and 7 bases from J, with 18 bases between. In nucleotides, the CDR3 is TGTGCCAGCAGCTACCATACCGCCGGTTTTGAAAAACTGTTTTTT. This gives the protein CASSYHTAGFEKLFF.

This chain connects TRBV14 to TRBJ2-1, with D maybe TRBD2 (5 bases). This CDR3 has 16 amino acids. Germline CDR1 and CDR2: SGHDN and FVKESK. V was trimmed by 2 bases and J by 1 base, leaving 12 bases between them. CDR3 DNA sequence: TGTGCCAGCAGCCAACGGTTGAGCGGATCCTACAATGAGCAGTTCTTC. It yields the protein CASSQRLSGSYNEQFF.

The chain couples TRBV7-9 to TRBJ1-5, with D possibly being TRBD1 (5 bases). Trimming pared 5 bases from V and 6 bases from J, leaving 8 bases between. The CDR3 is 12 residues long. Germline CDR1 and CDR2: SEHNR and FQNEAQ (reference sequence). The CDR3 sequence is CASSPGGQPQHF. The CDR3 DNA is TGTGCCAGCAGCCCCGGGGGTCAGCCCCAGCATTTT.

The J gene is TRBJ2-7, the V gene TRBV5-1; D is possibly TRBD1 (6 bases). This CDR3 is built from 14 residues. Deletions cut 0 bases from V and 4 bases from J, with 11 bases between. Germline lookup yields CDR1 SGHRS and CDR2 YFSETQ. For the CDR3, the DNA is TGCGCCAGCAGCTTGGGGACAGCTCCTTACGAGCAGTACTTC. Its translation is CASSLGTAPYEQYF.

This chain connects TRBV19 to TRBJ1-2; 9 bases fit TRBD1. The CDR3 loop spans 16 amino acids. Germline loops: CDR1 LNHDA, CDR2 SQIVND (reference sequence). V dropped 5 bases and J dropped 5; count of bases not matched to a gene: 12. This chain's CDR3 is CASSAWDRADLYGYTF. The CDR3 DNA follows: TGTGCCAGTAGTGCCTGGGACAGGGCCGACTTGTATGGCTACACCTTC.

This clone occurred once. The chain employs TRBV23-1 and TRBJ1-6; TRBD1 aligns across 11 bases. TRBV23-1 is an ORF, and what it does is uncertain. The CDR3 has 17 residues. V was clipped by 4 bases and J by 5 bases; unmatched bases: 7. The CDR3 sequence is CASSRPGQGDHNSPLHF. DNA for the CDR3: TGCGCCAGCAGTCGACCGGGACAGGGGGACCATAATTCACCCCTCCACTTT.

The chain is built from TRBV27 and TRBJ2-3; 11 bases fit TRBD2. The CDR3 totals 16 residues. Germline loops: CDR1 MNHEY, CDR2 SMNVEV (reference sequence). Trimming removed 6 bases from V and 2 bases from J; junction bases left unmatched: 7. This chain's CDR3 is CASSKGTSGFTDTQYF. CDR3 nucleotides: TGTGCCAGCAGCAAGGGGACTAGCGGCTTCACAGATACGCAGTATTTT.

The J gene is TRBJ2-7, the V gene TRBV6-1; TRBD1 matches at 10 bases. The CDR3 spans 14 residues. Per the germline V gene, CDR1 is MNHNS and CDR2 is SASEGT. The V segment lost 2 bases and the J segment 3 bases; nucleotides outside the gene matches: 1. Here the CDR3 DNA reads TGTGCCAGCAGTGAATGGACAGGGGGCTACGAGCAGTACTTC. This gives the protein CASSEWTGGYEQYF.

V usage is TRBV15 and J usage is TRBJ1-2; 9 bases line up with TRBD1. V was pared by 1 base and J by 8 bases, with 2 bases of the junction left unmatched. The germline CDR1 and CDR2 sequences are LNHNV and YYDKDF (reference sequence). The CDR3 is 13 amino acids. CDR3 sequence: CATSRGDRGGYTF. CDR3 bases: TGTGCCACCAGCAGAGGCGACAGGGGGGGCTACACCTTC.

This clone was observed once. This chain's CDR3 is CASSLLGRGYEKLFF. In DNA, the CDR3 is TGTGCCAGCAGCTTACTGGGCAGAGGGTATGAAAAACTGTTTTTT. The chain employs TRBV7-2 and TRBJ1-4; D is unresolved. V was clipped by 2 bases and J by 6 bases, with 13 bases between them. Germline assignment: CDR1 SGHTA and CDR2 FQGNSA. The CDR3 has 15 residues.

The CDR3 protein is CSTGEGARGAFF. The CDR3, as DNA: TGCAGCACGGGGGAGGGGGCGCGGGGAGCTTTCTTT. This sequence joins TRBV29-1 and TRBJ1-1, with TRBD1 matching 7 bases. CDR1 SQVTM and CDR2 ANQGSEA come from the germline V gene. J gave up 10 bases and V 8 bases, and 13 bases lay outside the gene matches. This CDR3 comprises 12 residues.

A word on this clone: The sample contains more than one DNA sequence encoding this CDR3. This chain joins TRBV5-1 and TRBJ1-2; D might be TRBD1 (5 bases). This CDR3 has 13 residues. The V gene lost 0 bases and the J gene lost 8 bases, with 11 bases spanning the gap. Germline loops: CDR1 SGHRS, CDR2 YFSETQ. CDR3 protein: CASSLGQGGGYTF. Here the CDR3 DNA reads TGCGCCAGCAGCTTGGGGCAGGGCGGAGGCTACACCTTC.

The chain combines TRBV30 with TRBJ1-1, with D possibly matching TRBD1 (5 bases). V dropped 1 base and J dropped 11 bases, with 14 bases sitting between them. Germline V CDR1 and CDR2: GTSNPN, SVGIG (reference sequence). This CDR3 has 12 amino acids. The CDR3 here is CAWSGSREGAFF. In DNA form, the CDR3 reads TGTGCCTGGAGTGGGAGCAGGGAGGGGGCTTTCTTT.